This TCR beta chain came from a study of OX40 agonist ivuxolimab in advanced cancers. About the full investigation: The costimulatory receptor OX40 (CD134) was targeted by ivuxolimab, a fully human IgG2 agonistic monoclonal antibody. Intravenous ivuxolimab was administered to patients every 2 weeks at six dose levels: 0.01, 0.1, 0.3, 1.5, 3 and 10 mg/kg. Of the roughly 54 patients in dose escalation, about 20 had hepatocellular carcinoma, some 15 had melanoma, 9 had renal cell carcinoma and 9 had head and neck cancer. A male proportion of approximately 83% and a mean age of roughly 58 years, ranging from 23 to 79, were recorded for the dose-escalation cohort. Prior anti-PD-1, anti-PD-L1 or anti-CTLA-4 therapy was permitted, and checkpoint inhibitors had been received by roughly 42% of dose-escalation patients. Partial responses occurred in three dose-escalation patients: two with cutaneous melanoma and one with hepatocellular carcinoma. Peripheral TCRbeta sequencing was intended to test whether TCR sequence diversity was altered and clonal T-cell expansion was caused by ivuxolimab. The paper describes the monotherapy dose-escalation part (N of about 55 patients) of the phase I trial of ivuxolimab.

For sequencing of the TCRbeta CDR3 region, genomic DNA was extracted from the sorted cells. The immunoSEQ Assay was used to sequence the TCRbeta CDR3 regions. TCRdb holds this immuneACCESS table with in-frame rearrangements only. Some clones are missing; in checked studies, unresolved V genes explain under half, and the rest has no known cause. The sample table records around 57,000 clones; 84% of these occur just once. 2.4% of the sample is taken by the ten largest. This clone is termed medium-sized (0.01 to 0.1%). Its cognate antigen has yet to be identified. Base quality data are lacking; no much larger clone is found one base away. The trial excluded patients who had a history of autoimmune disease or who were on systemic immunosuppression. Peripheral blood for TCR sequencing was drawn from every dose cohort at baseline, at cycle 4 day 1 and at cycle 7 day 1. The samples were taken from a phase I, first-in-human, multicenter, open-label dose-escalation trial of ivuxolimab. Adults with locally advanced or metastatic melanoma, renal cell carcinoma, hepatocellular carcinoma or head and neck squamous cell carcinoma were enrolled in the trial. Before TCR sequencing, CD4+ T cells and CD8+ T cells from peripheral blood were sorted into separate populations.

Findings and caveats that apply to the study as a whole: Low levels of normalized T-cell clonal expansion were also shown by some nonresponding patients. On average, CD8+ T cells showed more expanded clones than CD4+ T cells after ivuxolimab. Partial responders in the 0.1-3.0 mg/kg groups had among the lowest normalized peripheral clonal expansion, especially among CD8+ T cells. The antigen specificity of the clonally expanded peripheral T cells was not determined. Clonal expansion of both CD4+ and CD8+ blood T cells was observed from baseline to week 6 at doses 0.1 to 3.0 mg/kg.

The germline V gene encodes CDR1 SNHLY and CDR2 FYNNEI. At the junction V is shortened by 6 bases and J by 4 bases, with 9 bases in between. The CDR3 holds 12 amino acids from the cysteine to the phenylalanine. Only CDR3 DNA is held: 36 bases, read in frame from base 1. Sequenced here: CD4+ or CD8+ T cells sorted from blood, sampled in a trial of the OX40 agonist ivuxolimab. The sequence was obtained from an adult with an advanced solid tumor such as melanoma, head and neck, liver or kidney cancer. Recombination connected TRBV2 to TRBJ1-2; no D gene can be assigned with confidence. The DNA sequence is as follows: TGTGCCAGCAGGCGAATCGGCTATGGCTACACCTTC. It is translated as CASRRIGYGYTF.